This T cell receptor beta chain originates from a study of OX40 agonist ivuxolimab in advanced cancers. Sampling times: baseline, cycle 4 day 1, cycle 7 day 1. Germline assignment: CDR1 LNHNV and CDR2 YYDKDF (reference sequence). CDR3 length: 13 residues. Trimming removed 1 base from V and 3 bases from J, with 3 bases in between. Sequencing was performed with immunoSEQ multiplex PCR; in TCRdb, only in-frame clones are kept and a portion is missing. The profile shows fewer than 90,000 clones, around 86% of them singletons. Here the sequenced sample was CD4+ or CD8+ T cells sorted from blood, taken in a trial of the OX40 agonist ivuxolimab. This sequence joins TRBV15 and TRBJ1-4, with no clear D. The receptor was derived from an adult with an advanced solid tumor such as melanoma, head and neck, liver or kidney cancer. The CDR3 loop reads CATSRGSNEKLFF. In nucleotides, the CDR3 is TGTGCCACCAGCAGAGGGTCTAATGAAAAACTGTTTTTT.